This T cell receptor (beta chain) was identified in a study of spatial heterogeneity in lung cancer. Whole-study context: Raw reads showed each unique TCR and UMI combination turning up more than ten times on average. Study outcomes and limitations: Among blood samples, ubiquitous expanded tumor TCRs appeared more at resection than at follow-up.

Time point here: sample taken at primary tumor resection. Unsorted whole RNA of tumor, nontumor lung or frozen PBMC was sequenced. The donors, roughly 70 patients with untreated early-stage non-small cell lung cancer, provided the samples. Germline CDR1 and CDR2: MNHNS and SASEGT. The CDR3 totals 15 residues. V was cut by 7 bases and J by 7 bases, with 19 bases left in between. The library protocol tagged each TCR cDNA with a unique molecular identifier. TCRdb re-called the 5' RACE reads with MiXCR, one entry per CDR3 protein. The sample consists of approximately 24,000 distinct CDR3 sequences, 4.7% of them appearing once. The table lists this clonotype with many counts. The antigen is not known.

The origin of this receptor is a male donor with early-stage non-small cell lung cancer. The sequencing here drew on PBMCs, taken at surgery. The chain combines TRBV6-1 with TRBJ2-2; no definite D call. CDR3 nucleotide sequence: TGTGCCAGCAACTCGCGGCAGGCCTTACTCGGGGAGCTGTTTTTT. The encoded protein is CASNSRQALLGELFF.